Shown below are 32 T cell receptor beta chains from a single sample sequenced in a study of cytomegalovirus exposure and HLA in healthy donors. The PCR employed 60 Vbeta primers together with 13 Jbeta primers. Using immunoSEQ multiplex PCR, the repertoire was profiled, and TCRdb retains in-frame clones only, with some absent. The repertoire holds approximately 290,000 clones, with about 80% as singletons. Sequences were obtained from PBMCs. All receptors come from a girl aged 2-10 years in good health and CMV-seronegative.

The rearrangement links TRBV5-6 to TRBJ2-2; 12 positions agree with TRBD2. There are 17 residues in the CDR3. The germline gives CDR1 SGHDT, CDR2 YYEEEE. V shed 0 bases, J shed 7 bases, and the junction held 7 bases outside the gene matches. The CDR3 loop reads CASSLVLAGGGVGELFF. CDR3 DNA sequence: TGTGCCAGCAGCTTGGTACTAGCGGGAGGAGGGGTCGGGGAGCTGTTTTTT.

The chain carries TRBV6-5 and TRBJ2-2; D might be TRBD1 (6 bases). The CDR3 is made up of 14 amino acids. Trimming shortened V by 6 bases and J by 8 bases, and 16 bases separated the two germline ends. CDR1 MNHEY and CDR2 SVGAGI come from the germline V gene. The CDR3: CASSSGAAWGELFF. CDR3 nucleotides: TGTGCCAGCAGCTCAGGGGCGGCCTGGGGGGAGCTGTTTTTT.

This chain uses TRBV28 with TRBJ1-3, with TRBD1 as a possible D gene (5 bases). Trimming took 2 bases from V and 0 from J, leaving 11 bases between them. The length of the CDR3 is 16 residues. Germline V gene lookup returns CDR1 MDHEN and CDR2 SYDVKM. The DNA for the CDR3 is TGTGCCAGCAGTTTAGGGACTGTCTTCTCTGGAAACACCATATATTTT. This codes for CASSLGTVFSGNTIYF.

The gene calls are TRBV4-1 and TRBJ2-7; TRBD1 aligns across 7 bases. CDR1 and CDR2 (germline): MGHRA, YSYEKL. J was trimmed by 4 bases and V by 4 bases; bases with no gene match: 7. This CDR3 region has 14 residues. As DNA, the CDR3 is TGCGCCAGCAGCCTACGACAGGGAACGTACGAGCAGTACTTC. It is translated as CASSLRQGTYEQYF.

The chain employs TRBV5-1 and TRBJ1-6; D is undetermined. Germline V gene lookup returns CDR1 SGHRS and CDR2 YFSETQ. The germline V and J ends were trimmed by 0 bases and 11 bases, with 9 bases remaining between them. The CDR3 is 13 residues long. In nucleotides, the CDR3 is TGCGCCAGCAGCTTGGTATCGGGGACACCCCTCCACTTT. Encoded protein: CASSLVSGTPLHF.

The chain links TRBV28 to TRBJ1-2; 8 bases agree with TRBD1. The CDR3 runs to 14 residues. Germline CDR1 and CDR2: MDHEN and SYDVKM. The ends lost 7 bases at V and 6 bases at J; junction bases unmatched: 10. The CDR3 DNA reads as TGTGCCAGCACCAAACGACAGGGGTCAGATGGCTACACCTTC. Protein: CASTKRQGSDGYTF.

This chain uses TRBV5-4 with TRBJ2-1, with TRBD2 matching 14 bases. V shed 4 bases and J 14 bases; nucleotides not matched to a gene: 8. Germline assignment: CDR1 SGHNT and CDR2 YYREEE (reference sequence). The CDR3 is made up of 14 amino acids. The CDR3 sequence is CASSPGTSGGSEFF. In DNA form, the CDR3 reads TGTGCCAGCAGCCCGGGGACTAGCGGGGGTTCTGAGTTCTTC.

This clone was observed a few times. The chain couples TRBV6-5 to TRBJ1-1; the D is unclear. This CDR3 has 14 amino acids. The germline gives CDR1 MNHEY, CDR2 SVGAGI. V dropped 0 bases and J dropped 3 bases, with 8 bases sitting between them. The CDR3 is CASSYSSLYTEAFF. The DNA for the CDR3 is TGTGCCAGCAGTTACTCGAGCTTGTACACTGAAGCTTTCTTT.

The CDR3 sequence is CASSIAGGPSYEQYF. The CDR3 DNA reads TGTGCCAGTAGTATTGCCGGGGGACCGTCCTACGAGCAGTACTTC. This chain links TRBV19 with TRBJ2-7; TRBD2 might be the D (6 bases). Per the germline V gene, CDR1 is LNHDA and CDR2 is SQIVND (reference sequence). The CDR3 contains 15 residues. The V and J ends lost 3 bases and 1 base respectively, with 13 bases between them.

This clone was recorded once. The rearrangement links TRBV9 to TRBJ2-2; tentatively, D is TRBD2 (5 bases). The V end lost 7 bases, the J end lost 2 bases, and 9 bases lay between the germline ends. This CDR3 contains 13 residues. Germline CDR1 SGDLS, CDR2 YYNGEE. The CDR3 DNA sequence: TGTGCCAGCGGGAGTGTCAACACCGGGGAGCTGTTTTTT. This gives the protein CASGSVNTGELFF.

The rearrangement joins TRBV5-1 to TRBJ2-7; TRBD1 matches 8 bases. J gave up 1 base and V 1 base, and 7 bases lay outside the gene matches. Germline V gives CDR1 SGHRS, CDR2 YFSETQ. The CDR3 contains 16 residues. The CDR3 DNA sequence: TGCGCCAGCAGCTTGACCGGACAGGGATTTTCCTACGAGCAGTACTTC. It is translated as CASSLTGQGFSYEQYF.

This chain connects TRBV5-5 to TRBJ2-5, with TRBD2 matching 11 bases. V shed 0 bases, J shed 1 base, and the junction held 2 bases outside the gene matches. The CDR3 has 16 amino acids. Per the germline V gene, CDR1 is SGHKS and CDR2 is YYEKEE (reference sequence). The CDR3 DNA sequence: TGTGCCAGCAGCTTGGGGCTAGCGGGGGGCCAAGAGACCCAGTACTTC. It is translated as CASSLGLAGGQETQYF. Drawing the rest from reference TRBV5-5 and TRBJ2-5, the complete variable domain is DAGVTQSPTHLIKTRGQQVTLRCSPISGHKSVSWYQQVLGQGPQFIFQYYEKEERGRGNFPDRFSARQFPNYSSELNVNALLLGDSALYLCASSLGLAGGQETQYFGPGTRLLVL.

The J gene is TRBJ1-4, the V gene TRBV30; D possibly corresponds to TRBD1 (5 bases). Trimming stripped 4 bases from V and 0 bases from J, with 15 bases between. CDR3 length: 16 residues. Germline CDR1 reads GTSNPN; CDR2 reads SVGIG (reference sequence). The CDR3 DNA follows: TGTGCCTGGACTCGTGACAGCCATGCAACTAATGAAAAACTGTTTTTT. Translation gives CAWTRDSHATNEKLFF.

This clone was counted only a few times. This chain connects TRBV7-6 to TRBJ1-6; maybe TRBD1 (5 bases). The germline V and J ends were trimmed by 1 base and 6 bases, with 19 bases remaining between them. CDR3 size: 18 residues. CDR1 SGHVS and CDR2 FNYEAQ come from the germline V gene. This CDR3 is CASSLDGRTLRSNSPLHF. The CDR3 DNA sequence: TGTGCCAGCAGCTTAGACGGAAGGACACTTCGTTCTAATTCACCCCTCCACTTT.

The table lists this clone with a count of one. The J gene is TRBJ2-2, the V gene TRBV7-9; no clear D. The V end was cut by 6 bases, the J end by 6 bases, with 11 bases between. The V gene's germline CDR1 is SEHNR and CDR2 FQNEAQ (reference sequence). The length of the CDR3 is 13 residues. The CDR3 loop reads CASRVGTAGELFF. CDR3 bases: TGTGCCAGCAGGGTGGGCACCGCCGGGGAGCTGTTTTTT.

Here the CDR3 DNA reads TGCGCCAGCAGTGTAGGGACAGGGCCCTACGAGCAGTACTTC. It codes for CASSVGTGPYEQYF. The chain is built from TRBV10-1 and TRBJ2-7, with 9 bases identical to TRBD1. V shed 4 bases and J 2 bases; nucleotides not matched to a gene: 3. The CDR3 loop spans 14 amino acids. Per germline, CDR1 WNHNN and CDR2 SYGVQD (reference sequence).

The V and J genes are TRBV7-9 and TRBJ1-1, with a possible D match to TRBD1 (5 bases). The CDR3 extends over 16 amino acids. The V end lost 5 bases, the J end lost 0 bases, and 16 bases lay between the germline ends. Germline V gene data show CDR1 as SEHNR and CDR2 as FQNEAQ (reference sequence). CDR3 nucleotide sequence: TGTGCCAGCAGCCAATTTAGGACAACTTTGAACACTGAAGCTTTCTTT. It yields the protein CASSQFRTTLNTEAFF.

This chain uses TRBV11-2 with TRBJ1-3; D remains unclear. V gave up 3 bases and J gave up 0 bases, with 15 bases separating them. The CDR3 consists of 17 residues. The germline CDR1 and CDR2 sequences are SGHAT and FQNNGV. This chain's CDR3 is CASSFTGNIRSGNTIYF. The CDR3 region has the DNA TGTGCCAGCAGCTTCACCGGGAATATCCGCTCTGGAAACACCATATATTTT.

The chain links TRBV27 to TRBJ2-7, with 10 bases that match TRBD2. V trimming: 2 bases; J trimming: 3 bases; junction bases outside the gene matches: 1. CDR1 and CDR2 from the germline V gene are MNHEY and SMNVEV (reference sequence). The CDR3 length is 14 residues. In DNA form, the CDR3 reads TGTGCCAGCAGTTTAACTAGCGGGAACTACGAGCAGTACTTC. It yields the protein CASSLTSGNYEQYF.

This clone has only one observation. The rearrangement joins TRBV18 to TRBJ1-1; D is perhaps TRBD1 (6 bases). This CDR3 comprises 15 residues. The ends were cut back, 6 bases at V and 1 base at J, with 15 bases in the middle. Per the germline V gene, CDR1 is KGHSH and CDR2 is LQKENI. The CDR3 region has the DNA TGTGCCAGCTCCCTTCAGGTGGGGGCGAACACTGAAGCTTTCTTT. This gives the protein CASSLQVGANTEAFF.

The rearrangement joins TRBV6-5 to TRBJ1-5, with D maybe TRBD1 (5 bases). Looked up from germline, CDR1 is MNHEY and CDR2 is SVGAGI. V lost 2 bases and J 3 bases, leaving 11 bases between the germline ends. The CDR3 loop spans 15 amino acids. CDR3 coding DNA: TGTGCCAGCAGTTACAGGCAGGGCTACAATCAGCCCCAGCATTTT. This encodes CASSYRQGYNQPQHF.

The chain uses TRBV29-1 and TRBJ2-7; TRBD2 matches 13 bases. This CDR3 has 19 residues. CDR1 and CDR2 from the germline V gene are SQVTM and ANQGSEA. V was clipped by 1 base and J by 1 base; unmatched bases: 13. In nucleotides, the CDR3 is TGCAGCGTTGAAGTGGGGGGTAGGACTAGCGGGAGTCGATCCTACGAGCAGTACTTC. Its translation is CSVEVGGRTSGSRSYEQYF.

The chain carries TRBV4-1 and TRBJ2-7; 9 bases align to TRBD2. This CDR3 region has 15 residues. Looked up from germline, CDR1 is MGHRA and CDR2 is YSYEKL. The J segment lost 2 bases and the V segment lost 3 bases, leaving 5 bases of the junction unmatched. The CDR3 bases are TGCGCCAGCAGCCAGGTAGCGGGAGTTACCTACGAGCAGTACTTC. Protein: CASSQVAGVTYEQYF.

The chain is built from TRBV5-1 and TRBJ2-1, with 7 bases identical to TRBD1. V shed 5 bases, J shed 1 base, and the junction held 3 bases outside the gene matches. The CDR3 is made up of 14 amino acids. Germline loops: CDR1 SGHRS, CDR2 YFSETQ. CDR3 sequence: CASRGDSSYNEQFF. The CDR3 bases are TGCGCCAGCAGAGGGGACAGTTCCTACAATGAGCAGTTCTTC.

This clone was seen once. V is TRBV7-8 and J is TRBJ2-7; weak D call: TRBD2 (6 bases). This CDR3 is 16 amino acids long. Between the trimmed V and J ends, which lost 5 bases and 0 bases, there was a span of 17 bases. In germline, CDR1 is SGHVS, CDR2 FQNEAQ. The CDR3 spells CASSHLRDFSSYEQYF. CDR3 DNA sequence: TGTGCCAGCAGCCATTTGAGGGACTTCAGCTCCTACGAGCAGTACTTC.

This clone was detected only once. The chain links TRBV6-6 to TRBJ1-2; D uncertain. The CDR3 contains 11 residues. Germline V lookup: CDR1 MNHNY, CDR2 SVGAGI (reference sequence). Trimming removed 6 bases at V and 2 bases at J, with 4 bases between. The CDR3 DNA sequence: TGTGCCAGCAGGGCAAACTATGGCTACACCTTC. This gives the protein CASRANYGYTF.

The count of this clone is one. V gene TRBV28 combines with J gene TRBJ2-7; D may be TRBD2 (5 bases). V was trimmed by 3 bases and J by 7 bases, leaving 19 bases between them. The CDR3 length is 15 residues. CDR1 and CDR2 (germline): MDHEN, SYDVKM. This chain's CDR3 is CASSFRGHDVREQYF. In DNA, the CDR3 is TGTGCCAGCAGTTTTCGCGGGCATGATGTTAGGGAGCAGTACTTC.

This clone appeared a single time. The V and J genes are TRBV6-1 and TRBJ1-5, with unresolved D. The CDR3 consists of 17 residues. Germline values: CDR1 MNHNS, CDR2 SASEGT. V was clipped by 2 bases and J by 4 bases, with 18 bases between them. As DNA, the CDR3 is TGTGCCAGCAGTGAATTTGCGATTGCTGCGGGGAATCAGCCCCAGCATTTT. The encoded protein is CASSEFAIAAGNQPQHF.

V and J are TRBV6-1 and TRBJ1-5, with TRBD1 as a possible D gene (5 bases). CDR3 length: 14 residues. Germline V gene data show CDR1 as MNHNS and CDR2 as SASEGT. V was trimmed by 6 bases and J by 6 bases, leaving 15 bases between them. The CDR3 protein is CASSQGEGIQPQHF. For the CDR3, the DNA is TGTGCCAGCAGCCAAGGGGAGGGGATTCAGCCCCAGCATTTT.

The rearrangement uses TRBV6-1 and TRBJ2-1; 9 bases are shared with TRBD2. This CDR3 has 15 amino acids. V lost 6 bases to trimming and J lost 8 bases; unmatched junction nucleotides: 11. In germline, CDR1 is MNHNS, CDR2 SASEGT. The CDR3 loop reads CASRRAGGTFDEQFF. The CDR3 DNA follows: TGTGCCAGCAGGAGGGCGGGGGGGACTTTTGATGAGCAGTTCTTC.

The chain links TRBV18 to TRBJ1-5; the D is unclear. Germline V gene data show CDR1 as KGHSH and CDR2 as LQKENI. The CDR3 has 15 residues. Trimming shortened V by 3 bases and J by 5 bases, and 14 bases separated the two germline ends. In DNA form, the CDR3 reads TGTGCCAGCTCACCGGCGGGCCACCCAGATCAGCCCCAGCATTTT. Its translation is CASSPAGHPDQPQHF.

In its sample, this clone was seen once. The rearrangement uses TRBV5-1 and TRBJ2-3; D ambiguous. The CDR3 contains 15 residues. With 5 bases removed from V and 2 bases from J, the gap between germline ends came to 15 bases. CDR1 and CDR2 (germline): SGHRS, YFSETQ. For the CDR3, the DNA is TGCGCCAGCAGTCAAATTATACAGAACACAGATACGCAGTATTTT. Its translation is CASSQIIQNTDTQYF.